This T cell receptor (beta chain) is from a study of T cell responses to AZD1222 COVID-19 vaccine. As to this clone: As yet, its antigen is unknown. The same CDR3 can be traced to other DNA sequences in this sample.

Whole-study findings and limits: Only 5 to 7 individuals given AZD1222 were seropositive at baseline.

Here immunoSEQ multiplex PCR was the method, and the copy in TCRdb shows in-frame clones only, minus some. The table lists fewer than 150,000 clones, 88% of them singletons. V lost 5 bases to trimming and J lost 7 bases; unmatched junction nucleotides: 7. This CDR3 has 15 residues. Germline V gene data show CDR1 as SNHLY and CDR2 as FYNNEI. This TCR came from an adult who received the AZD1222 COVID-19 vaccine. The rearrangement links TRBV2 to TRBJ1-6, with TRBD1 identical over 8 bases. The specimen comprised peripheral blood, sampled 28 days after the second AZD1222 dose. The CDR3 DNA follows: TGTGCCAGCAGTCCTAGACAGGGGAGAAATTCACCCCTCCACTTT. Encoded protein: CASSPRQGRNSPLHF.